This is a list of T cell receptor beta chains from one sample in a study of blood T cells in healthy people across ages. TCRdb reanalysed the 5' RACE reads using MiXCR and keeps one entry per CDR3 protein. Of hundreds of thousands of distinct CDR3 sequences in the sample, around 50% were seen once. Material: blood. The receptors originated from a woman at least 80 years old in good health. CDR3s include the opening cysteine and the closing phenylalanine or tryptophan.

cdr3_aa,v_call
CASSTLTDQETQYF,TRBV3-1
CASESSGANVLTF,TRBV6-1
CSASRPKGVNTEAFF,TRBV20-1
CASSIDSGRANEQFF,TRBV19
CASSWGQGGIYEQYF,TRBV5-1
CSALKAGEHNEQFF,TRBV20-1
CASSLDRKHSPLHF,TRBV9
CASSHTWTGNTGELFF,TRBV6-2/TRBV6-3
CASTSQRGLYF,TRBV28
CASSYSRGFTEAFF,TRBV6-5
CASSQGGGIDTQYF,TRBV4-2
CATQGAGSKNIQYF,TRBV2
CASSEFRGDTDTQYF,TRBV25-1
CAITSSGRGDEQFF,TRBV10-3
CASSISWANTEAFF,TRBV27
CASSAQAGQETQYF,TRBV7-8
CASAQRLYEQFF,TRBV28
CSANTQYEQYF,TRBV20-1
CATREQGISNQPQHF,TRBV15
CASSLSRDLNNEQYF,TRBV12-3/TRBV12-4